The 25 T cell receptor beta chains below come from one sample, sequenced in a study of blood T cell repertoires in COVID-19. Method: immunoSEQ multiplex PCR; TCRdb's copy keeps in-frame clones and lacks some. The sample has about 35,000 clones, more than 70% seen once. The sequenced sample consisted of peripheral blood. The receptor set was obtained from a human donor in a cohort sampled during active COVID-19.

This chain joins TRBV5-6 and TRBJ1-4; D is possibly TRBD1 (6 bases). The CDR3 sequence is 14 residues long. Germline CDR1 is SGHDT and CDR2 is YYEEEE. The germline V and J ends were trimmed by 2 bases and 8 bases, with 13 bases remaining between them. CDR3 DNA sequence: TGTGCCAGCAGCTTTACAGGGTCTGGGGAAAAACTGTTTTTT. Translation: CASSFTGSGEKLFF. The full variable domain, completed using reference TRBV5-6 and TRBJ1-4, is DAGVTQSPTHLIKTRGQQVTLRCSPKSGHDTVSWYQQALGQGPQFIFQYYEEEERQRGNFPDRFSGHQFPNYSSELNVNALLLGDSALYLCASSFTGSGEKLFFGSGTQLSVL.

The rearrangement links TRBV10-3 to TRBJ2-7, with D hard to call. The germline V gene has CDR1 ENHRY and CDR2 SYGVKD. The CDR3 totals 17 residues. V gave up 3 bases and J gave up 0 bases, with 18 bases separating them. The CDR3 loop is CAISDIPNSGSSYEQYF. CDR3 nucleotides: TGTGCCATCAGTGACATCCCAAATTCAGGTAGCTCCTACGAGCAGTACTTC.

This clone turned up a few times. The chain couples TRBV14 to TRBJ1-3; TRBD1 is a possible D gene (5 bases). V lost 3 bases and J lost 0, with 9 bases in between. The germline gives CDR1 SGHDN, CDR2 FVKESK. The CDR3 length is 15 residues. CDR3 sequence reads: CASSHGGFSGNTIYF. CDR3 nucleotide sequence: TGTGCCAGCAGCCACGGGGGATTCTCTGGAAACACCATATATTTT.

This clone appeared once. The rearrangement joins TRBV7-2 to TRBJ1-2, with 8 bases fitting TRBD1. The junction had 11 bases not matched to a gene; V was cut back by 2 bases and J by 6 bases. From germline, CDR1 is SGHTA and CDR2 FQGNSA. This CDR3 region has 16 residues. The chain's CDR3 is CASSLLSRTGRHGYTF. The CDR3 DNA reads TGTGCCAGCAGCTTATTGAGCAGGACAGGGAGGCATGGCTACACCTTC. The whole variable domain, remainder taken from reference TRBV7-2 and TRBJ1-2, is GAGVSQSPSNKVTEKGKDVELRCDPISGHTALYWYRQSLGQGLEFLIYFQGNSAPDKSGLPSDRFSAERTGGSVSTLTIQRTQQEDSAVYLCASSLLSRTGRHGYTFGSGTRLTVV.

The V call is TRBV5-1, the J call TRBJ2-3; tentative D call: TRBD2 (6 bases). The CDR3 spans 14 residues. Germline V gene sequence: CDR1 SGHRS, CDR2 YFSETQ. V lost 2 bases, J lost 2 bases, and 9 bases lay in between. As DNA, the CDR3 is TGCGCCAGCAGCTTTGCGGGGTACACAGATACGCAGTATTTT. Amino acids: CASSFAGYTDTQYF.

The V gene is TRBV10-2, the J gene TRBJ2-4; 10 positions agree with TRBD2. Per germline, CDR1 WSHSY and CDR2 SAAADI. CDR3 size: 17 residues. The ends lost 0 bases at V and 7 bases at J; junction bases unmatched: 9. The CDR3 spells CASSESSGGAARNIQYF. CDR3 nucleotide sequence: TGCGCCAGCAGTGAGTCCAGCGGGGGGGCGGCGAGGAACATTCAGTACTTC.

This clone has a handful of counts. The chain links TRBV6-5 to TRBJ2-7, with 8 bases matching TRBD1. Germline assignment: CDR1 MNHEY and CDR2 SVGAGI. The CDR3 spans 12 residues. The ends lost 10 bases at V and 1 base at J; junction bases unmatched: 3. This CDR3 reads CAIRGQSYEQYF. The CDR3 DNA is TGTGCCATCAGGGGGCAATCCTACGAGCAGTACTTC.

This chain uses TRBV7-9 with TRBJ1-6; TRBD1 is a possible D gene (5 bases). The V end was cut by 1 base, the J end by 8 bases, with 12 bases between. This CDR3 has 15 residues. In germline, CDR1 is SEHNR, CDR2 FQNEAQ (reference sequence). The CDR3 DNA is TGTGCCAGCAGCTTAGTACAGGTCTCGGATTCACCCCTCCACTTT. Translated: CASSLVQVSDSPLHF.

The rearrangement uses TRBV5-4 and TRBJ2-7; possible D gene TRBD2, 6 bases. The germline V and J ends were trimmed by 2 bases and 3 bases, with 12 bases remaining between them. The CDR3 runs to 14 residues. The germline CDR1 and CDR2 sequences are SGHNT and YYREEE (reference sequence). This CDR3 is CASSLGRGVYEQYF. The CDR3 nucleotides read TGTGCCAGCAGCTTAGGGCGGGGAGTCTACGAGCAGTACTTC.

The V gene is TRBV4-3, the J gene TRBJ2-5; maybe TRBD2 (5 bases). Germline CDR1 is LGHNA and CDR2 is YSLEER. V lost 0 bases and J lost 6, with 14 bases in between. The CDR3 runs to 15 residues. CDR3 sequence reads: CASSQDRPPGKTQYF. CDR3 sequence (DNA): TGCGCCAGCAGCCAAGATCGACCGCCCGGGAAGACCCAGTACTTC.

The chain recombines TRBV15 with TRBJ2-7, with TRBD2 as a possible D gene (6 bases). Germline V gene data show CDR1 as LNHNV and CDR2 as YYDKDF (reference sequence). The CDR3 covers 13 residues. The V and J ends lost 4 bases and 4 bases respectively, with 11 bases between them. CDR3 protein: CATSTGVVYEQYF. DNA of the CDR3: TGTGCCACCAGCACGGGGGTGGTTTACGAGCAGTACTTC. The complete variable domain, with remaining parts taken from reference TRBV15 and TRBJ2-7, reads DAMVIQNPRYQVTQFGKPVTLSCSQTLNHNVMYWYQQKSSQAPKLLFHYYDKDFNNEADTPDNFQSRRPNTSFCFLDIRSPGLGDTAMYLCATSTGVVYEQYFGPGTRLTVT.

The gene calls are TRBV7-6 and TRBJ1-3, with D unclear. The V and J ends lost 1 base and 0 bases respectively, with 7 bases between them. Germline CDR1 SGHVS, CDR2 FNYEAQ. This CDR3 region has 15 residues. The CDR3 here is CASSLGLLSGNTIYF. CDR3 nucleotides: TGTGCCAGCAGCTTAGGTCTACTCTCTGGAAACACCATATATTTT.

The chain recombines TRBV6-5 with TRBJ2-7; 7 bases agree with TRBD1. The CDR3 extends over 13 amino acids. J lost 5 bases, V lost 4 bases, and 5 bases had no gene match. Germline values: CDR1 MNHEY, CDR2 SVGAGI. As DNA, the CDR3 is TGTGCCAGCAGTTTAGACAGGGTCAACGAGCAGTACTTC. This translates into CASSLDRVNEQYF.

The V call is TRBV29-1, the J call TRBJ2-6; D might be TRBD1 (5 bases). This CDR3 has 16 residues. V dropped 5 bases and J dropped 0 bases, with 14 bases sitting between them. From germline, CDR1 is SQVTM and CDR2 ANQGSEA. CDR3 region: CSVRADRLSGANVLTF. The CDR3 DNA reads TGCAGCGTTAGGGCCGACAGACTCTCTGGGGCCAACGTCCTGACTTTC.

V usage is TRBV28 and J usage is TRBJ2-5; D is uncertain. V was clipped by 2 bases and J by 3 bases, with 10 bases between them. CDR1 is MDHEN and CDR2 is SYDVKM in the germline V gene. CDR3 size: 14 residues. The CDR3 sequence: CASSLAAVEETQYF. The DNA for the CDR3 is TGTGCCAGCAGTTTAGCGGCAGTTGAAGAGACCCAGTACTTC.

J is TRBJ2-6 and V is TRBV5-1, with 9 bases identical to TRBD1. This CDR3 is built from 18 residues. The V and J ends lost 4 bases and 1 base, in that order; junction bases with no gene match: 9. Germline V gene data show CDR1 as SGHRS and CDR2 as YFSETQ. DNA for the CDR3: TGCGCCAGCAGCGCCCGGGACAGGGTATCTTCTGGGGCCAACGTCCTGACTTTC. Its translation: CASSARDRVSSGANVLTF.

The V gene is TRBV6-2 or TRBV6-3, the J gene TRBJ1-1, with D maybe TRBD1 (6 bases). The CDR3 runs 14 residues. The germline gives CDR1 MNHEY, CDR2 SVGEGT. Trimming removed 6 bases from V and 0 bases from J, with 11 bases in between. In nucleotides, the CDR3 is TGTGCCAGCAGCTCGGGACACATGAACACTGAAGCTTTCTTT. Translated, it gives CASSSGHMNTEAFF.

The CDR3 region has the DNA TGTGCCAGCAGTGAATGGGGACAGGGCTACAATGAGCAGTTCTTC. Protein sequence: CASSEWGQGYNEQFF. The chain carries TRBV6-1 and TRBJ2-1; 9 bases agree with TRBD1. CDR3 length: 15 residues. Germline assignment: CDR1 MNHNS and CDR2 SASEGT. The V and J ends lost 2 bases and 3 bases, in that order; junction bases with no gene match: 2.

This clone was seen only once. The chain has TRBV4-2 and TRBJ2-7, with 11 bases identical to TRBD1. With 0 bases clipped from V and 2 bases from J, the junction kept 3 bases outside the gene matches. Germline V gene lookup returns CDR1 LGHNA and CDR2 YNFKEQ. The CDR3 has 16 amino acids. CDR3 in amino acids: CASSQDKGQGAYEQYF. The CDR3, as DNA: TGTGCCAGCAGCCAAGATAAGGGACAGGGGGCCTACGAGCAGTACTTC.

J is TRBJ2-3 and V is TRBV7-8; 8 nucleotides align to TRBD1. V shed 1 base and J 6 bases; nucleotides not matched to a gene: 6. Germline V lookup: CDR1 SGHVS, CDR2 FQNEAQ. The CDR3 length is 15 residues. CDR3 protein: CASSLDWTGRDTQYF. The CDR3 DNA sequence: TGTGCCAGCAGCTTAGATTGGACAGGGAGGGATACGCAGTATTTT.

This rearrangement joins TRBV7-9 to TRBJ2-7, with 14 bases lining up with TRBD2. Trimming took 5 bases from V and 5 from J; bases not matched to a gene: 11. CDR3 length: 17 residues. CDR1 SEHNR and CDR2 FQNEAQ come from the germline V gene (reference sequence). CDR3 coding DNA: TGTGCCAGCAGCCTAATTCGGACTAGCGGGGGGAAGAACGAGCAGTACTTC. Residues: CASSLIRTSGGKNEQYF.

This CDR3 is CASSLTGGVTEAFF. In nucleotides, the CDR3 is TGCGCCAGCAGCTTAACTGGGGGGGTCACTGAAGCTTTCTTT. The V and J genes are TRBV5-1 and TRBJ1-1, with D perhaps matching TRBD1 (5 bases). The germline gives CDR1 SGHRS, CDR2 YFSETQ. The CDR3 is 14 amino acids. The V end was cut by 2 bases, the J end by 4 bases, with 12 bases between. Complete variable domain (other parts from reference TRBV5-1 and TRBJ1-1): KAGVTQTPRYLIKTRGQQVTLSCSPISGHRSVSWYQQTPGQGLQFLFEYFSETQRNKGNFPGRFSGRQFSNSRSEMNVSTLELGDSALYLCASSLTGGVTEAFFGQGTRLTVV.

The chain combines TRBV4-2 with TRBJ1-5; D gene ambiguous. Germline V gives CDR1 LGHNA, CDR2 YNFKEQ. The V end was cut by 0 bases, the J end by 9 bases, with 9 bases between. This CDR3 spans 13 amino acids. The CDR3 DNA is TGTGCCAGCAGCCAAGAGCGCTCCCGGCCCCAGCATTTT. This sequence encodes CASSQERSRPQHF.

This clone occurred a few times. The V gene is TRBV28, the J gene TRBJ2-4; 7 bases agree with TRBD2. In germline, CDR1 is MDHEN, CDR2 SYDVKM. The CDR3 is 17 residues long. The V gene end was trimmed by 2 bases and the J gene end by 1 base; junction bases not matched to a gene: 8. DNA of the CDR3: TGTGCCAGCAGTTTAGGGCGGGGGAGTAGGGCCAAAAACATTCAGTACTTC. It yields the protein CASSLGRGSRAKNIQYF. Together with reference TRBV28 and TRBJ2-4, the CDR3 gives the full variable domain: DVKVTQSSRYLVKRTGEKVFLECVQDMDHENMFWYRQDPGLGLRLIYFSYDVKMKEKGDIPEGYSVSREKKERFSLILESASTNQTSMYLCASSLGRGSRAKNIQYFGAGTRLSVL.

The CDR3: CASSTQGQPQHF. For the CDR3, the DNA is TGTGCCAGCAGTACACAGGGACAGCCCCAGCATTTT. The rearrangement joins TRBV2 to TRBJ1-5; D is perhaps TRBD1 (6 bases). The CDR3 has 12 amino acids. CDR1 and CDR2 from the germline V gene are SNHLY and FYNNEI. The V end lost 5 bases, the J end lost 7 bases, and 9 bases lay between the germline ends.